The T cell receptor (beta chain) under discussion was sequenced for a study of beta chain features in type 1 diabetes. Isolated RNA was reverse transcribed in full, so expressed TCRB transcripts were sequenced. Here immunoSEQ multiplex PCR was the method, and the copy in TCRdb shows in-frame clones only, minus some. The sample has 90,000 to 110,000 clones; roughly 43% are singletons. A single heparinised blood sample, averaging approximately 0.12 L, was obtained per donor. CD4+ naive, central memory, regulatory and stem cell-like memory cells were sorted via CD45RO/CCR7/CD25/CD127/CD95/CD27. Sorted populations all exceeded 95% purity. Points on this clone: The junction and the germline gene differ at one end; a read error may be behind it.

Per the germline V gene, CDR1 is MGHRA and CDR2 is YSYEKL. The CDR3 covers 12 residues. The TCR comes from a woman aged 18-29 years in good health. This chain uses TRBV4-1 with TRBJ2-5; the D is unclear. Sequencing was carried out using stem cell memory CD4+ T cells from blood. The CDR3 sequence is CASSQERNTQYF. DNA of the CDR3: TGTGCCAGCAGCCAAGAGCGTAATACCCAGTACTTC.